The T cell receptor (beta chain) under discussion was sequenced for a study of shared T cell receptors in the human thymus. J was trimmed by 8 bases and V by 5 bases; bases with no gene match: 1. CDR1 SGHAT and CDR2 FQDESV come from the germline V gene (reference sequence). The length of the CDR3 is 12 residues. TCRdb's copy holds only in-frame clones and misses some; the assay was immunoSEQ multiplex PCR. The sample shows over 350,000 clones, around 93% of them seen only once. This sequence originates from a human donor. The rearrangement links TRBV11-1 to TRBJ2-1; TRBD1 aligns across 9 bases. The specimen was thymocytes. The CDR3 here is CASSRQGDEQFF. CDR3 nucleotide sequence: TGTGCCAGCAGCCGACAGGGGGATGAGCAGTTCTTC.